One sample yielded the 19 T cell receptor beta chains listed below, sequenced in a study of early T cells in non-severe SARS-CoV-2 infection. TCRdb reanalysed the 5' RACE reads using MiXCR and keeps one entry per CDR3 protein. The table has under 60,000 distinct CDR3 sequences, about 10% seen once. The sequencing used whole blood, collected at baseline. Source of these receptors: an adult who was a healthcare worker with PCR-confirmed SARS-CoV-2 infection or an uninfected control (not recorded which).

Only a few counts were recorded for this clonotype. The chain combines TRBV7-2 with TRBJ1-1; weak D call: TRBD1 (5 bases). The CDR3 extends over 14 amino acids. Trimming shortened V by 2 bases and J by 4 bases, and 11 bases separated the two germline ends. Germline lookup yields CDR1 SGHTA and CDR2 FQGNSA. CDR3 in DNA: TGTGCCAGCAGCTTAACAGGAAGAGGCACTGAAGCTTTCTTT. Residues: CASSLTGRGTEAFF.

This clonotype was counted many times. The genes are TRBV12-3 or TRBV12-4 and TRBJ1-1, with D possibly being TRBD1 (5 bases). V was clipped by 6 bases and J by 0 bases, with 14 bases between them. The CDR3 has 15 amino acids. CDR3 residues: CASRWGPRMNTEAFF. Here the CDR3 DNA reads TGTGCCAGCAGGTGGGGACCGCGGATGAACACTGAAGCTTTCTTT.

The genes are TRBV12-5 and TRBJ1-1; D perhaps matches TRBD1 (6 bases). The ends were cut back, 1 base at V and 0 bases at J, with 9 bases in the middle. Per germline, CDR1 LGHNT and CDR2 FRNRAP. The CDR3 is 15 residues long. The CDR3 nucleotides read TGTGCTAGTGGTTTGGGGGGACACCTGAACACTGAAGCTTTCTTT. It translates to CASGLGGHLNTEAFF.

This clonotype came up a few times. A much larger clone lies a single base off, so this may be a read error. The genes are TRBV30 and TRBJ2-3; D might be TRBD1 (5 bases). The CDR3 is made up of 12 amino acids. Trimming stripped 3 bases from V and 6 bases from J, with 10 bases between. Germline V CDR1 and CDR2: GTSNPN, SVGIG (reference sequence). CDR3 in amino acids: CAWSLAGDTQYF. The CDR3 DNA sequence: TGTGCCTGGAGCCTGGCAGGGGATACGCAGTATTTT.

This clonotype was detected many times. The rearrangement links TRBV18 to TRBJ1-5; possible D gene TRBD1, 6 bases. V was clipped by 6 bases and J by 6 bases, with 12 bases between them. CDR1 and CDR2 (germline): KGHSH, LQKENI. There are 13 residues in the CDR3. CDR3 region: CASSPDRSQPQHF. Here the CDR3 DNA reads TGTGCCAGCTCCCCTGACAGGAGTCAGCCCCAGCATTTT.

This chain uses TRBV19 with TRBJ2-1; TRBD2 aligns across 8 bases. The length of the CDR3 is 15 residues. Per germline, CDR1 LNHDA and CDR2 SQIVND (reference sequence). Trimming at V came to 5 bases and at J to 2 bases, leaving 5 bases not matched to a gene. CDR3 in amino acids: CASSVRSGTYNEQFF. CDR3 coding DNA: TGTGCCAGTAGTGTTCGTAGCGGGACCTACAATGAGCAGTTCTTC.

This clonotype turned up a few times. The chain has TRBV7-8 and TRBJ2-1; TRBD2 aligns across 8 bases. CDR1 is SGHVS and CDR2 is FQNEAQ in the germline V gene. Losses at the gene ends were 1 base for V and 1 base for J; bases not matched to a gene: 12. This CDR3 is 19 amino acids long. CDR3 nucleotides: TGTGCCAGCAGCTTAGAAGTGGGGCGGGAGGAGGCGTCCTACAATGAGCAGTTCTTC. Translated, it gives CASSLEVGREEASYNEQFF.

The sample holds many counts of this clonotype. The J gene is TRBJ2-5, the V gene TRBV5-5; 7 nucleotides align to TRBD1. The CDR3 runs to 16 residues. The germline gives CDR1 SGHKS, CDR2 YYEKEE (reference sequence). V shed 3 bases, J shed 3 bases, and the junction held 11 bases outside the gene matches. The CDR3 nucleotides read TGTGCCAGCAGCTCCGGGGTTTGGGACAGTGAAGAGACCCAGTACTTC. Amino acid sequence: CASSSGVWDSEETQYF.

The table lists this clonotype with many counts. This sequence joins TRBV11-2 and TRBJ2-1; TRBD2 agrees at 7 bases. The CDR3 runs 13 residues. The V gene end was trimmed by 1 base and the J gene end by 15 bases; junction bases not matched to a gene: 9. Germline CDR1 reads SGHAT; CDR2 reads FQNNGV. In DNA, the CDR3 is TGTGCCAGCAGCTTAGCTGGACGGGAGGCCCCGTTCTTC. Amino acid sequence: CASSLAGREAPFF.

This chain links TRBV19 with TRBJ1-6, with TRBD1 matching over 7 bases. J gave up 5 bases and V 5 bases, and 6 bases lay outside the gene matches. CDR3 length equals 15 residues. Germline V lookup: CDR1 LNHDA, CDR2 SQIVND (reference sequence). The CDR3 here is CASSSGQPNNSPLHF. CDR3 nucleotides: TGTGCCAGTAGTTCGGGACAGCCCAATAATTCACCCCTCCACTTT.

This clonotype was detected ten times or more. The V call is TRBV12-5, the J call TRBJ1-1; TRBD1 is a possible D gene (5 bases). CDR1 LGHNT and CDR2 FRNRAP come from the germline V gene. Deletions cut 0 bases from V and 8 bases from J, with 25 bases between. The CDR3 covers 18 residues. The CDR3 sequence: CASGLVWGRQSQVDEAFF. The CDR3, as DNA: TGTGCTAGTGGTTTGGTATGGGGACGCCAATCCCAAGTGGACGAAGCTTTCTTT.

The sample holds many counts of this clonotype. The rearrangement uses TRBV7-9 and TRBJ1-2; 7 positions agree with TRBD1. V was clipped by 4 bases and J by 4 bases; unmatched bases: 15. The CDR3 totals 17 residues. Germline-derived CDR1 and CDR2 are SEHNR and FQNEAQ (reference sequence). DNA for the CDR3: TGTGCCAGCAGCTCGTCCGAGTCAGGGGGGCGCTTCTATGGCTACACCTTC. This gives the protein CASSSSESGGRFYGYTF.

In this sample, this clonotype turned up a few times. The CDR3 region has the DNA TGTGCCAGTAGTTCGGGCTCTCAACCCTCCTACGAGCAGTACTTC. Translating it yields CASSSGSQPSYEQYF. V gene TRBV19 combines with J gene TRBJ2-7, with no clear D. In germline, CDR1 is LNHDA, CDR2 SQIVND (reference sequence). V was trimmed by 5 bases and J by 0 bases, leaving 14 bases between them. The CDR3 extends over 15 amino acids.

There are a few counts of this clonotype. This chain uses TRBV7-2 with TRBJ1-6; 10 positions match TRBD1. The CDR3 consists of 15 residues. Trimming removed 6 bases from V and 9 bases from J; junction bases left unmatched: 8. Germline CDR1 SGHTA, CDR2 FQGNSA. The CDR3 DNA is TGTGCCAGCAGTCGAGGACAGGGGGATCTTTCACCCCTCCACTTT. It codes for CASSRGQGDLSPLHF.

This clonotype was seen many times. The chain employs TRBV3-1 and TRBJ2-6; perhaps TRBD2 as D (6 bases). This CDR3 region has 18 residues. Deletions cut 2 bases from V and 0 bases from J, with 14 bases between. Germline V gene data show CDR1 as LGHDT and CDR2 as YNNKEL (reference sequence). Here the CDR3 reads CASSQRGSGSSGANVLTF. CDR3 in DNA: TGTGCCAGCAGCCAAAGGGGTAGCGGAAGCTCTGGGGCCAACGTCCTGACTTTC. Drawing the rest from reference TRBV3-1 and TRBJ2-6, the complete variable domain is DTAVSQTPKYLVTQMGNDKSIKCEQNLGHDTMYWYKQDSKKFLKIMFSYNNKELIINETVPNRFSPKSPDKAHLNLHINSLELGDSAVYFCASSQRGSGSSGANVLTFGAGSRLTVL.

The table lists this clonotype with a few counts. The genes are TRBV2 and TRBJ2-3; D possibly corresponds to TRBD2 (6 bases). V lost 3 bases, J lost 1 base, and 11 bases lay in between. The germline CDR1 and CDR2 sequences are SNHLY and FYNNEI. The CDR3 has 15 amino acids. In DNA form, the CDR3 reads TGTGCCAGCAGTGAGTTCGGGGAGGGCACAGATACGCAGTATTTT. Translation gives CASSEFGEGTDTQYF.

About this clonotype: The DNA is left out, because the CDR3 cannot be placed on it with certainty; the CDR3 is given as TCRdb lists it. The chain has TRBV5-5 and TRBJ2-1; the table's D call, TRBD2, has no DNA check behind it. The CDR3 adds up to 13 amino acids, both ends counted. The germline V gene encodes CDR1 SGHKS and CDR2 YYEKEE (reference sequence). The CDR3 sequence: CASSLVASGSLFF.

This clonotype has more than one count but fewer than ten. The chain has TRBV9 and TRBJ2-2; perhaps D is TRBD1 or TRBD2 (5 bases each). The germline V and J ends were trimmed by 0 bases and 4 bases, with 16 bases remaining between them. CDR3 length: 17 amino acids. Germline lookup yields CDR1 SGDLS and CDR2 YYNGEE. CDR3 amino acids: CASSVALGASSTGELFF. The DNA for the CDR3 is TGTGCCAGCAGCGTAGCTCTCGGGGCGAGTAGCACCGGGGAGCTGTTTTTT.

In this sample, this clonotype turned up a few times. This rearrangement joins TRBV7-3 to TRBJ2-3, with 11 positions matching TRBD2. The J segment lost 10 bases and the V segment lost 5 bases, leaving 5 bases of the junction unmatched. Germline assignment: CDR1 SGHTA and CDR2 FQGTGA. This CDR3 has 13 amino acids. Written as DNA, the CDR3 is TGTGCCAGCAGCACAGGGACTAGCGGCCCGCAGTATTTT. The encoded protein is CASSTGTSGPQYF. Full variable domain (rest looked up from reference TRBV7-3 and TRBJ2-3): GAGVSQTPSNKVTEKGKYVELRCDPISGHTALYWYRQSLGQGPEFLIYFQGTGAADDSGLPNDRFFAVRPEGSVSTLKIQRTERGDSAVYLCASSTGTSGPQYFGPGTRLTVL.